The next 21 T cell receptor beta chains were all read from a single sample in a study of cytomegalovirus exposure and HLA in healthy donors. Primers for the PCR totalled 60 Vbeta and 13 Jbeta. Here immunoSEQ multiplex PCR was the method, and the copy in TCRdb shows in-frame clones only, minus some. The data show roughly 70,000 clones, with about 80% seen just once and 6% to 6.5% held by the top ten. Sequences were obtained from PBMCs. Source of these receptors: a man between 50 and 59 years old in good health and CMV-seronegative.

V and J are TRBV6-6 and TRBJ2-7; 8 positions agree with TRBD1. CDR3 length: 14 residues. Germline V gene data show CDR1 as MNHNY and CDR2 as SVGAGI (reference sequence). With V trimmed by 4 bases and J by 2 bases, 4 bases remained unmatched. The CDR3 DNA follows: TGTGCCAGCAGTTCCGACAGGGGAGCCTACGAGCAGTACTTC. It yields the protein CASSSDRGAYEQYF.

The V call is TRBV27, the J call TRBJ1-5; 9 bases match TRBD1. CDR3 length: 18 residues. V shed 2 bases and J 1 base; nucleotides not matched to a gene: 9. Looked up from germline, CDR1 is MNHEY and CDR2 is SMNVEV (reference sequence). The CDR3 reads CASSLGDRGGGSNQPQHF. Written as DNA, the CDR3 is TGTGCCAGCAGTTTAGGCGACAGGGGGGGTGGAAGCAATCAGCCCCAGCATTTT.

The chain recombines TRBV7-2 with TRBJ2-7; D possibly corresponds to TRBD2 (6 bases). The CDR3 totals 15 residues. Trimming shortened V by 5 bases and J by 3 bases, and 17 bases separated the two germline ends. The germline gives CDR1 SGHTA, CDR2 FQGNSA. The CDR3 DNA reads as TGTGCCAGCAGCCATGATTGGAGGGGATTCTACGAGCAGTACTTC. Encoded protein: CASSHDWRGFYEQYF.

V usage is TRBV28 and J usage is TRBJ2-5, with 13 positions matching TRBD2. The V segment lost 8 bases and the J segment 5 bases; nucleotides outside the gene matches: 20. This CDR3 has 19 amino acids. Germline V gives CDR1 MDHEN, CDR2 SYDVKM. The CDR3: CASPPWAALAGGVSETQYF. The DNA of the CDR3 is TGTGCCAGCCCCCCTTGGGCCGCACTAGCGGGAGGGGTTTCGGAGACCCAGTACTTC.

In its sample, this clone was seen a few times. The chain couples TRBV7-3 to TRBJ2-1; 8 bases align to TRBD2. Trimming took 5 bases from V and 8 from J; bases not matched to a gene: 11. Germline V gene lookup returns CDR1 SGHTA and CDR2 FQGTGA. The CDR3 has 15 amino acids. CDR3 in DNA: TGTGCCAGCAGCCCCGGGAGGGGGGGGCCGTATGAGCAGTTCTTC. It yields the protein CASSPGRGGPYEQFF.

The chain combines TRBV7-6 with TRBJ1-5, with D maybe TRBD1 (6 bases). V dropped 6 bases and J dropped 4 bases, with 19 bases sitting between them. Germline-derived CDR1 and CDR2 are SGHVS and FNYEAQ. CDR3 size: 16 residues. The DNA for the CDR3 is TGTGCCAGCAGTAACCGGGAACAGGGTAAAAATCAGCCCCAGCATTTT. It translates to CASSNREQGKNQPQHF.

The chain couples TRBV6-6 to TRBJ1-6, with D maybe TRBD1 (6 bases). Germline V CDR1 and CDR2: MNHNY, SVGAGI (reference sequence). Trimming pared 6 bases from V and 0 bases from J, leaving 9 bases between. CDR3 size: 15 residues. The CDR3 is CASSDRSSYNSPLHF. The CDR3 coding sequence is TGTGCCAGCAGCGACAGGAGCTCCTATAATTCACCCCTCCACTTT.

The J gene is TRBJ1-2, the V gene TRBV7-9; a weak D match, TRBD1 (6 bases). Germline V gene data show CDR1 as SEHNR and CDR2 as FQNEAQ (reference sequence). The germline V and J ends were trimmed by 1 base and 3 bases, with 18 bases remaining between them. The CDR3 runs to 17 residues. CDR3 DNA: TGTGCCAGCAGCTTAGGCTCGGGACACTTCTTCTACTATGGCTACACCTTC. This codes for CASSLGSGHFFYYGYTF.

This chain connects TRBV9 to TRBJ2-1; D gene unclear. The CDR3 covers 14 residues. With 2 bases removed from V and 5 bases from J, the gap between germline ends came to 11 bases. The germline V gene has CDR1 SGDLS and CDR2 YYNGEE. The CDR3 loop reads CASSVQASNNEQFF. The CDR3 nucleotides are TGTGCCAGCAGCGTCCAGGCATCTAACAATGAGCAGTTCTTC.

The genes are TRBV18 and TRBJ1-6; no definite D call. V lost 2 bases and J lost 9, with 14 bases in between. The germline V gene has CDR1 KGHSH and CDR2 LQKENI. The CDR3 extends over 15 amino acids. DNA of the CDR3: TGTGCCAGCTCACCATTCGGCGGCGGTGGTTCACCCCTCCACTTT. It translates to CASSPFGGGGSPLHF. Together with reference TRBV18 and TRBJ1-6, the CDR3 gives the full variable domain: NAGVMQNPRHLVRRRGQEARLRCSPMKGHSHVYWYRQLPEEGLKFMVYLQKENIIDESGMPKERFSAEFPKEGPSILRIQQVVRGDSAAYFCASSPFGGGGSPLHFGNGTRLTVT.

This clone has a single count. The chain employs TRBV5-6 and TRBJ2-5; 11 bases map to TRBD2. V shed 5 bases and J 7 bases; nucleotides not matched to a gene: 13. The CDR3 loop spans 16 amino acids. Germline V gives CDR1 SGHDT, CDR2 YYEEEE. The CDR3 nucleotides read TGTGCCAGCAGTTCGATCGGGACTAGCGGTACGTGGACCCAGTACTTC. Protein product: CASSSIGTSGTWTQYF.

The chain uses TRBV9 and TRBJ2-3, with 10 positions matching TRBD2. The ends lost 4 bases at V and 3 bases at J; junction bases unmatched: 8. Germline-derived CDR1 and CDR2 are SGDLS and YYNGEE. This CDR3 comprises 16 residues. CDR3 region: CASSLSGGEHTDTQYF. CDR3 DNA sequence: TGTGCCAGCAGCCTCAGCGGGGGGGAGCATACAGATACGCAGTATTTT. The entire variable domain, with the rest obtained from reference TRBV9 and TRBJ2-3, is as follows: DSGVTQTPKHLITATGQRVTLRCSPRSGDLSVYWYQQSLDQGLQFLIQYYNGEERAKGNILERFSAQQFPDLHSELNLSSLELGDSALYFCASSLSGGEHTDTQYFGPGTRLTVL.

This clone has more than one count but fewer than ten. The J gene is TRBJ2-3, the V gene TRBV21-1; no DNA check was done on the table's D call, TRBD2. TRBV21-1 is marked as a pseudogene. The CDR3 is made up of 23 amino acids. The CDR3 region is CASSTWPSPCLAGGPNGTDTQYF. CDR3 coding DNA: TGTGCCAGCAGCACCTGGCCTTCCCCGTGTCTAGCGGGGGGGCCTAATGGCACAGATACGCAGTATTTT.

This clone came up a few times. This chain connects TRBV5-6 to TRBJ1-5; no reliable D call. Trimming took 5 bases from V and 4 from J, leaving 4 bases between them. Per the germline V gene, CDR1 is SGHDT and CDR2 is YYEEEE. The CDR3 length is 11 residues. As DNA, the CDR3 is TGTGCCAGCAGATTAAATCAGCCCCAGCATTTT. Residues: CASRLNQPQHF.

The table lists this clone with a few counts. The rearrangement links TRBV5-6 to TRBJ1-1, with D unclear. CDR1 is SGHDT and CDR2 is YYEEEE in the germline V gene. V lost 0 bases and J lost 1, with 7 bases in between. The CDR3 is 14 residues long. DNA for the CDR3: TGTGCCAGCAGCTTGGTACAGAGGAACACTGAAGCTTTCTTT. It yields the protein CASSLVQRNTEAFF.

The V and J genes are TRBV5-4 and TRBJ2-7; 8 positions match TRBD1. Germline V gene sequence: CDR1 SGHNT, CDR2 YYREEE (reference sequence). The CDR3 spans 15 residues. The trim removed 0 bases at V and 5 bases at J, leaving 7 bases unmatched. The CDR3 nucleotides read TGTGCCAGCAGCTTGGTTGCGGCAGGGGGCGACGAGCAGTACTTC. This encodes CASSLVAAGGDEQYF.

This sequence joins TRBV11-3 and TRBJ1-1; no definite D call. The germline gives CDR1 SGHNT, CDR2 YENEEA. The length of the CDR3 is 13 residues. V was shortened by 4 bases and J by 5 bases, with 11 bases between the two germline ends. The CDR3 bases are TGTGCCAGCAGCTCGTTATTTACTACTGAAGCTTTCTTT. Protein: CASSSLFTTEAFF. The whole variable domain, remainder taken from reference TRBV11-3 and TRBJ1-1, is EAGVVQSPRYKIIEKKQPVAFWCNPISGHNTLYWYLQNLGQGPELLIRYENEEAVDDSQLPKDRFSAERLKGVDSTLKIQPAELGDSAVYLCASSSLFTTEAFFGQGTRLTVV.

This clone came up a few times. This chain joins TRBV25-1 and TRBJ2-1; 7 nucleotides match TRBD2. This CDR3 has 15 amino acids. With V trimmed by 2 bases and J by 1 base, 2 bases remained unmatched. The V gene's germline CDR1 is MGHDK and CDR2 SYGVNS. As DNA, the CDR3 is TGTGCCAGCAGTGAACTAGCGGTTTCCTACAATGAGCAGTTCTTC. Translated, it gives CASSELAVSYNEQFF.

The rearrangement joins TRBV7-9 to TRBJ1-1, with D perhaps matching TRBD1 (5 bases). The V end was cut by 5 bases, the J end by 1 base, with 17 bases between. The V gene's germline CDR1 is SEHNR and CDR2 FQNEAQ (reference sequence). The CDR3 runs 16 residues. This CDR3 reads CASSQFVGAGNTEAFF. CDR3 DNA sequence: TGTGCCAGCAGCCAATTCGTTGGGGCCGGGAACACTGAAGCTTTCTTT.

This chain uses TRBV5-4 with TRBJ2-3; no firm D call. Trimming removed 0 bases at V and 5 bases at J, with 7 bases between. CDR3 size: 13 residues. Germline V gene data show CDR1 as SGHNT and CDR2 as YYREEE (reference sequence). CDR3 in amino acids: CASSLVGVDTQYF. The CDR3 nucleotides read TGTGCCAGCAGCTTGGTTGGAGTAGATACGCAGTATTTT.

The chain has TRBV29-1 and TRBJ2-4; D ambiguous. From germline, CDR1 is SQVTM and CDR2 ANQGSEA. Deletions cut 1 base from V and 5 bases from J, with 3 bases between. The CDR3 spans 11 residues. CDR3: CSVEAENIQYF. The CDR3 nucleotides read TGCAGCGTTGAAGCGGAAAACATTCAGTACTTC.